The next 30 T cell receptor beta chains were all read from a single sample in a study of T cells in Graves' hyperthyroidism and ophthalmopathy. Authors of the study amplified TCR beta CDR3 regions from RNA transcripts. The HTBI primer set served for first-round RT-PCR of the TCR CDR3. TCRdb reprocessed the multiplex PCR reads with MiXCR, giving one entry per CDR3 protein. The sample yields 300,000 to 450,000 distinct CDR3 sequences, about 14% seen once. Sequenced material: blood. The receptors originated from a woman between 55 and 75 years old with Graves' hyperthyroidism.

This clonotype was seen a few times. V usage is TRBV10-3 and J usage is TRBJ1-2; perhaps TRBD1 as D (6 bases). The CDR3 consists of 14 residues. Trimming stripped 2 bases from V and 4 bases from J, with 11 bases between. Germline-derived CDR1 and CDR2 are ENHRY and SYGVKD. The chain's CDR3 is CAISETGFGYGYTF. DNA of the CDR3: TGTGCCATCAGTGAGACAGGGTTCGGCTATGGCTACACCTTC.

This clonotype has a handful of counts. This chain links TRBV20-1 with TRBJ1-5; TRBD1 is a possible D gene (6 bases). The germline V and J ends were trimmed by 7 bases and 7 bases, with 17 bases remaining between them. The CDR3 totals 13 residues. Germline-derived CDR1 and CDR2 are DFQATT and SNEGSKA (reference sequence). CDR3 sequence reads: CSVEGGLGQPQHF. The CDR3 nucleotides read TGCAGTGTCGAAGGGGGGCTGGGGCAGCCCCAGCATTTT.

The rearrangement uses TRBV6-1 and TRBJ2-7; the match to TRBD1 covers 10 bases. J lost 5 bases, V lost 6 bases, and 13 bases had no gene match. Germline-derived CDR1 and CDR2 are MNHNS and SASEGT. The CDR3 length is 16 residues. CDR3 sequence reads: CASRGQGVRGSDEQYF. The CDR3 DNA reads TGTGCCAGCAGAGGACAGGGGGTCAGGGGAAGCGACGAGCAGTACTTC.

This sequence joins TRBV12-3 or TRBV12-4 and TRBJ2-1; TRBD2 agrees at 7 bases. The V gene end was trimmed by 5 bases and the J gene end by 7 bases; junction bases not matched to a gene: 8. This CDR3 is 14 amino acids long. DNA for the CDR3: TGTGCCAGCAGTAGCGGGATATTAGCGAATGAGCAGTTCTTC. Protein product: CASSSGILANEQFF.

This clonotype was recorded at least ten times. The rearrangement joins TRBV9 to TRBJ1-4; TRBD1 might be the D (5 bases). There are 15 residues in the CDR3. Germline V gives CDR1 SGDLS, CDR2 YYNGEE. V was pared by 0 bases and J by 4 bases, with 10 bases between. CDR3 region: CASSVEGRNNEKLFF. The CDR3 coding sequence is TGTGCCAGCAGCGTAGAGGGACGGAATAATGAAAAACTGTTTTTT.

The rearrangement joins TRBV20-1 to TRBJ2-3, with 14 bases that match TRBD2. There are 17 residues in the CDR3. V gave up 6 bases and J gave up 2 bases; unmatched junction bases: 10. Germline V gene lookup returns CDR1 DFQATT and CDR2 SNEGSKA (reference sequence). CDR3 nucleotide sequence: TGCAGTGCGGGGGGACTAGCGGGAGTGGGGGACACAGATACGCAGTATTTT. It is translated as CSAGGLAGVGDTDTQYF.

This clonotype was counted ten times or more. The V gene is TRBV12-3 or TRBV12-4, the J gene TRBJ2-7; D uncertain. The CDR3 runs 14 residues. V was shortened by 3 bases and J by 6 bases, with 15 bases between the two germline ends. The CDR3 DNA is TGTGCCAGCAGTTTCCCGGGTTGGCCTGTCGAGCAGTACTTC. Amino acid sequence: CASSFPGWPVEQYF.

This clonotype has ten or more counts. J is TRBJ2-7 and V is TRBV5-1; 11 nucleotides match TRBD1. The germline V gene encodes CDR1 SGHRS and CDR2 YFSETQ. V trimming: 0 bases; J trimming: 4 bases; junction bases outside the gene matches: 3. The CDR3 covers 15 residues. CDR3: CASSLGTGGWYEQYF. In DNA, the CDR3 is TGCGCCAGCAGCTTGGGGACAGGGGGCTGGTACGAGCAGTACTTC.

This clonotype was recorded many times. The CDR3 region is CASRSGRTGAAEAFF. DNA for the CDR3: TGTGCCAGCAGGAGCGGGCGGACAGGGGCCGCTGAAGCTTTCTTT. The chain uses TRBV12-3 or TRBV12-4 and TRBJ1-1; 9 bases fit TRBD1. The CDR3 covers 15 residues. The ends lost 6 bases at V and 6 bases at J; junction bases unmatched: 11.

J is TRBJ2-3 and V is TRBV6-5; D is uncertain. Trimming stripped 2 bases from V and 7 bases from J, with 13 bases between. This CDR3 spans 14 amino acids. Germline CDR1 reads MNHEY; CDR2 reads SVGAGI. The DNA for the CDR3 is TGTGCCAGCAGTTACAGGCTAAGAGATTATACGCAGTATTTT. Amino acids: CASSYRLRDYTQYF.

There are many counts of this clonotype. This chain joins TRBV5-1 and TRBJ2-7; D ambiguous. CDR1 and CDR2 from the germline V gene are SGHRS and YFSETQ. The CDR3 is made up of 14 amino acids. Trimming removed 4 bases at V and 4 bases at J, with 15 bases between. Here the CDR3 reads CASSLTPSGYEQYF. CDR3 in DNA: TGCGCCAGCAGCCTGACCCCCTCCGGATACGAGCAGTACTTC.

In this sample, this clonotype turned up many times. This rearrangement joins TRBV7-8 to TRBJ2-1; 7 nucleotides agree with TRBD1. Trimming cost V 1 base and J 0 bases; bases outside gene matches: 6. The CDR3 loop spans 17 amino acids. Germline CDR1 SGHVS, CDR2 FQNEAQ. CDR3 nucleotides: TGTGCCAGCAGCTTAGGTAGGGGGCCGAGCTCCTACAATGAGCAGTTCTTC. This codes for CASSLGRGPSSYNEQFF.

This clonotype was counted ten times or more. This chain connects TRBV18 to TRBJ2-7; 7 positions match TRBD2. Trimming took 5 bases from V and 0 from J; bases not matched to a gene: 4. This CDR3 region has 14 residues. Looked up from germline, CDR1 is KGHSH and CDR2 is LQKENI. This CDR3 is CASSSRGSSYEQYF. The CDR3 region has the DNA TGTGCCAGCTCATCCCGCGGGAGCTCCTACGAGCAGTACTTC.

This rearrangement joins TRBV6-1 to TRBJ2-1; 7 bases match TRBD2. Germline-derived CDR1 and CDR2 are MNHNS and SASEGT. The CDR3 runs 16 residues. J gave up 4 bases and V 0 bases, and 6 bases lay outside the gene matches. The CDR3 is CASSEAGGPPYNEQFF. The CDR3 DNA reads TGTGCCAGCAGTGAAGCGGGAGGGCCCCCATACAATGAGCAGTTCTTC.

The sample holds many counts of this clonotype. The genes are TRBV6-1 and TRBJ2-5, with no clear D. The CDR3 spans 12 residues. CDR1 and CDR2 from the germline V gene are MNHNS and SASEGT. Trimming shortened V by 7 bases and J by 9 bases, and 15 bases separated the two germline ends. CDR3 DNA sequence: TGTGCCAGCAATACGGACGGTGCGGCCCAGTACTTC. This sequence encodes CASNTDGAAQYF.

At least ten counts were recorded for this clonotype. The chain couples TRBV13 to TRBJ2-7; no clear D gene. This CDR3 is 13 amino acids long. The germline V and J ends were trimmed by 0 bases and 6 bases, with 9 bases remaining between them. Germline V CDR1 and CDR2: PRHDT, FYEKMQ (reference sequence). The CDR3 nucleotides are TGTGCCAGCAGCTTAGGGTCAGTACTCGAGCAGTACTTC. Its translation: CASSLGSVLEQYF.

The chain combines TRBV5-1 with TRBJ1-2, with TRBD1 as a possible D gene (5 bases). Trimming left V 4 bases short and J 4 bases short, with 20 bases between. Looked up from germline, CDR1 is SGHRS and CDR2 is YFSETQ. This CDR3 is built from 16 residues. CDR3 amino acids: CASSPGAGASSYGYTF. CDR3 bases: TGCGCCAGCAGCCCTGGGGCAGGAGCCTCTTCCTATGGCTACACCTTC. Full variable domain (missing parts from reference TRBV5-1 and TRBJ1-2): KAGVTQTPRYLIKTRGQQVTLSCSPISGHRSVSWYQQTPGQGLQFLFEYFSETQRNKGNFPGRFSGRQFSNSRSEMNVSTLELGDSALYLCASSPGAGASSYGYTFGSGTRLTVV.

This clonotype was observed at least ten times. The rearrangement uses TRBV14 and TRBJ1-2; no clear D gene. Trimming took off 1 base at V and 2 bases at J, with 5 bases between the two ends. The CDR3 extends over 13 amino acids. Germline V CDR1 and CDR2: SGHDN, FVKESK. The CDR3 loop is CASSQGQNYGYTF. CDR3 DNA: TGTGCCAGCAGCCAAGGACAAAACTATGGCTACACCTTC.

This clonotype was observed at least ten times. The V call is TRBV6-1, the J call TRBJ2-1; the D gene could be TRBD1 or TRBD2 (5 bases each). CDR1 and CDR2 from the germline V gene are MNHNS and SASEGT. The CDR3 consists of 13 residues. V was shortened by 10 bases and J by 5 bases, with 15 bases between the two germline ends. CDR3 bases: TGTGCCACCATGAATAGGGGACACAATGAGCAGTTCTTC. It codes for CATMNRGHNEQFF.

The chain employs TRBV6-1 and TRBJ2-2, with unresolved D. V lost 6 bases and J 2 bases, leaving 13 bases between the germline ends. The germline CDR1 and CDR2 sequences are MNHNS and SASEGT. The CDR3 length is 15 residues. CDR3 amino acids: CASSLVLLNTGELFF. The CDR3 DNA reads TGTGCCAGCAGCCTTGTGCTGCTCAACACCGGGGAGCTGTTTTTT.

This chain links TRBV6-1 with TRBJ2-5; 7 bases line up with TRBD1. The CDR3 length is 14 residues. The V segment lost 4 bases and the J segment 4 bases; nucleotides outside the gene matches: 6. From germline, CDR1 is MNHNS and CDR2 SASEGT. DNA of the CDR3: TGTGCCAGCAGTGTCAACAGGGGCCCAGAGACCCAGTACTTC. Its protein is CASSVNRGPETQYF.

V gene TRBV10-3 combines with J gene TRBJ2-2, with 8 bases lining up with TRBD2. The CDR3 covers 14 residues. In germline, CDR1 is ENHRY, CDR2 SYGVKD. With V trimmed by 10 bases and J by 1 base, 5 bases remained unmatched. CDR3 bases: TGTGCCACGCATAGCGGGATGAACACCGGGGAGCTGTTTTTT. Translated: CATHSGMNTGELFF.

The chain employs TRBV2 and TRBJ1-5; D possibly corresponds to TRBD1 (6 bases). V lost 5 bases, J lost 7 bases, and 15 bases lay in between. Germline V gene sequence: CDR1 SNHLY, CDR2 FYNNEI. The CDR3 spans 14 residues. This CDR3 reads CASSRGTPGQPQHF. CDR3 nucleotide sequence: TGTGCCAGCAGTAGGGGGACACCTGGGCAGCCCCAGCATTTT.

This clonotype was counted many times. The chain combines TRBV24-1 with TRBJ1-2; TRBD1 matches 7 bases. Germline V lookup: CDR1 KGHDR, CDR2 SFDVKD. Trimming took 3 bases from V and 6 from J; bases not matched to a gene: 9. This CDR3 comprises 15 residues. CDR3 region: CATSDPSGGKDGYTF. For the CDR3, the DNA is TGTGCCACCAGTGATCCCTCAGGGGGAAAGGATGGCTACACCTTC.

This clonotype was seen many times. The rearrangement uses TRBV2 and TRBJ2-3, with D possibly matching TRBD2 (5 bases). Germline CDR1 is SNHLY and CDR2 is FYNNEI. Trimming took 4 bases from V and 0 from J, leaving 8 bases between them. The CDR3 is 14 residues long. The CDR3 loop reads CASSGRESTDTQYF. CDR3 sequence (DNA): TGTGCCAGCAGTGGACGGGAAAGCACAGATACGCAGTATTTT.

This clonotype appeared many times. V and J are TRBV20-1 and TRBJ2-5, with 7 bases fitting TRBD2. Germline-derived CDR1 and CDR2 are DFQATT and SNEGSKA (reference sequence). The ends lost 4 bases at V and 5 bases at J; junction bases unmatched: 7. This CDR3 contains 13 residues. CDR3 nucleotide sequence: TGCAGTGCTATCAGCGGAGCGGGGGAGACCCAGTACTTC. This codes for CSAISGAGETQYF.

This clonotype showed up just a few times. The chain recombines TRBV30 with TRBJ2-5; 9 nucleotides line up with TRBD2. The germline CDR1 and CDR2 sequences are GTSNPN and SVGIG (reference sequence). This CDR3 region has 13 residues. Trimming at V came to 2 bases and at J to 13 bases, leaving 11 bases not matched to a gene. The CDR3, as DNA: TGTGCCTGGAGTCAAATGCCCTGGACTAGCGTGTACTTC. Amino acids: CAWSQMPWTSVYF.

This chain connects TRBV6-2 or TRBV6-3 to TRBJ1-5; no definite D call. Germline-derived CDR1 and CDR2 are MNHEY and SVGEGT. This CDR3 comprises 14 residues. The germline V and J ends were trimmed by 2 bases and 6 bases, with 11 bases remaining between them. The chain's CDR3 is CASSYGGVSQPQHF. CDR3 nucleotide sequence: TGTGCCAGCAGTTACGGTGGGGTGAGTCAGCCCCAGCATTTT.

This clonotype was recorded at least ten times. This chain uses TRBV5-1 with TRBJ1-2; 9 bases align to TRBD1. Germline lookup yields CDR1 SGHRS and CDR2 YFSETQ. Trimming removed 4 bases from V and 2 bases from J; junction bases left unmatched: 6. The CDR3 has 15 amino acids. The CDR3 loop is CASSRGQGQNYGYTF. CDR3 nucleotides: TGCGCCAGCAGCAGAGGACAGGGGCAAAACTATGGCTACACCTTC.

This clonotype was found many times. This chain connects TRBV7-8 to TRBJ2-7, with D possibly matching TRBD2 (6 bases). This CDR3 is built from 12 residues. With 9 bases removed from V and 7 bases from J, the gap between germline ends came to 16 bases. Per the germline V gene, CDR1 is SGHVS and CDR2 is FQNEAQ. CDR3 in amino acids: CASSEGRVEQYF. As DNA, the CDR3 is TGTGCCAGTTCGGAGGGGAGAGTGGAGCAGTACTTC.